This passage covers 27 T cell receptor beta chains from one sample sequenced in a study of blood T cell repertoires in COVID-19 (dated by TCRdb to 2020 to 2021). The method behind the library was the immunoSEQ multiplex PCR assay. Sourced from immuneACCESS, this table was stored by TCRdb with only in-frame sequences that have V and J called. A share of the clones is absent; for the studies checked, an unresolved V gene accounts for under half, and the remainder has no known explanation. The sample table shows about 140,000 clones, and 65% to 80% are seen once. The leading ten clones occupy around 4% of the sample. Source material: peripheral blood. These receptors originate from a man between 60 and 70 years old with acute or convalescent COVID-19.

With respect to this clone: Distinct nucleotide sequences in the sample also encode this CDR3. J is TRBJ2-3 and V is TRBV9; 7 positions agree with TRBD2. J lost 4 bases, V lost 2 bases, and 4 bases had no gene match. CDR1 and CDR2 from the germline V gene are SGDLS and YYNGEE. The CDR3 loop spans 14 amino acids. This CDR3 is CASSVGGSADTQYF. The CDR3 bases are TGTGCCAGCAGCGTCGGGGGGAGTGCAGATACGCAGTATTTT.

The chain combines TRBV9 with TRBJ2-7, with TRBD2 as a possible D gene (6 bases). The CDR3 covers 15 residues. Trimming pared 2 bases from V and 0 bases from J, leaving 12 bases between. CDR1 and CDR2 from the germline V gene are SGDLS and YYNGEE. The CDR3 nucleotides read TGTGCCAGCAGCGTCGATGCGGGGCTCTCCTACGAGCAGTACTTC. Translating gives CASSVDAGLSYEQYF. Combining the CDR3 with reference TRBV9 and TRBJ2-7 gives the whole variable domain DSGVTQTPKHLITATGQRVTLRCSPRSGDLSVYWYQQSLDQGLQFLIQYYNGEERAKGNILERFSAQQFPDLHSELNLSSLELGDSALYFCASSVDAGLSYEQYFGPGTRLTVT.

V is TRBV3-1 (or the pseudogene TRBV3-2) and J is TRBJ1-5; tentative D call: TRBD1 (5 bases). The germline V and J ends were trimmed by 1 base and 12 bases, with 10 bases remaining between them. The germline V gene has CDR1 LGHDT and CDR2 YNNKEL (reference sequence). The CDR3 sequence is 12 residues long. CDR3 coding DNA: TGTGCCAGCAGCCAAGGGGGGGGTAACCAGCATTTT. Translation gives CASSQGGGNQHF.

This rearrangement joins TRBV11-2 to TRBJ2-7; TRBD2 matches 8 bases. The CDR3 has 18 amino acids. CDR1 is SGHAT, CDR2 FQNNGV, per germline. The J segment lost 0 bases and the V segment lost 4 bases, leaving 14 bases of the junction unmatched. CDR3 sequence reads: CASSYTRAGGRSSYEQYF. The CDR3, as DNA: TGTGCCAGCAGCTACACAAGGGCGGGAGGCCGAAGCTCCTACGAGCAGTACTTC.

CDR3: CASSPPGGGAPLHF. CDR3 DNA sequence: TGTGCCAGCAGCCCTCCGGGAGGCGGGGCACCCCTCCACTTT. The J gene is TRBJ1-6, the V gene TRBV7-9; D is ambiguous. The germline CDR1 and CDR2 sequences are SEHNR and FQNEAQ (reference sequence). Trimming shortened V by 5 bases and J by 11 bases, and 16 bases separated the two germline ends. The CDR3 extends over 14 amino acids.

This sequence joins TRBV30 and TRBJ1-1; TRBD1 matches 7 bases. CDR3 length: 17 amino acids. In germline, CDR1 is GTSNPN, CDR2 SVGIG (reference sequence). V lost 2 bases to trimming and J lost 6 bases; unmatched junction nucleotides: 18. CDR3 in DNA: TGTGCCTGGAGTCGGGGGCCGGGACAGACCCATTGGCCTGAAGCTTTCTTT. This sequence encodes CAWSRGPGQTHWPEAFF. The whole variable domain, filled in from reference TRBV30 and TRBJ1-1, reads SQTIHQWPATLVQPVGSPLSLECTVEGTSNPNLYWYRQAAGRGLQLLFYSVGIGQISSEVPQNLSASRPQDRQFILSSKKLLLSDSGFYLCAWSRGPGQTHWPEAFFGQGTRLTVV.

The chain combines TRBV9 with TRBJ2-7, with 7 bases matching TRBD2. The germline gives CDR1 SGDLS, CDR2 YYNGEE. V lost 0 bases to trimming and J lost 2 bases; unmatched junction nucleotides: 2. The CDR3 is 14 residues long. DNA for the CDR3: TGTGCCAGCAGCGTAGGACTAGCTCCCTACGAGCAGTACTTC. Protein product: CASSVGLAPYEQYF.

The gene calls are TRBV11-2 and TRBJ2-5; 8 nucleotides match TRBD2. The CDR3 is made up of 16 amino acids. V gave up 4 bases and J gave up 1 base; unmatched junction bases: 8. Germline V CDR1 and CDR2: SGHAT, FQNNGV. CDR3: CASSSLAGFTQETQYF. The DNA of the CDR3 is TGTGCCAGCAGCTCCTTAGCGGGATTCACCCAAGAGACCCAGTACTTC.

The V gene is TRBV4-1, the J gene TRBJ2-7; possible D gene TRBD1, 6 bases. The CDR3 contains 14 residues. V shed 4 bases and J shed 6 bases, with 16 bases lying between them. Germline V lookup: CDR1 MGHRA, CDR2 YSYEKL. In DNA form, the CDR3 reads TGCGCCAGCAGCCCAGATACACAGGGTGGCGAGCAGTACTTC. Residues: CASSPDTQGGEQYF.

This chain uses TRBV11-3 with TRBJ2-1; the match to TRBD2 covers 9 bases. Germline CDR1 is SGHNT and CDR2 is YENEEA. V was pared by 5 bases and J by 4 bases, with 6 bases of the junction left unmatched. The CDR3 covers 15 residues. CDR3 nucleotides: TGTGCCAGCAGCCTCTCGACTAGCGGTTACAATGAGCAGTTCTTC. Its translation: CASSLSTSGYNEQFF.

The genes are TRBV4-1 and TRBJ1-4, with D possibly matching TRBD1 (5 bases). This CDR3 has 16 amino acids. V was clipped by 1 base and J by 7 bases, with 16 bases between them. Germline V gives CDR1 MGHRA, CDR2 YSYEKL. The CDR3 reads CASSQVIAGMGEKLFF. The CDR3 DNA follows: TGCGCCAGCAGCCAAGTCATTGCAGGGATGGGTGAAAAACTGTTTTTT.

The chain links TRBV9 to TRBJ2-3, with 14 bases identical to TRBD2. This CDR3 region has 15 residues. V trimming: 6 bases; J trimming: 6 bases; junction bases outside the gene matches: 6. CDR1 and CDR2 from the germline V gene are SGDLS and YYNGEE. The CDR3 bases are TGTGCCAGCACGGGACTAGCGGGAGAACCCGATACGCAGTATTTT. As protein: CASTGLAGEPDTQYF.

This clone turned up a few times. The chain joins TRBV5-1 to TRBJ2-3, with 7 bases lining up with TRBD1. V shed 3 bases and J 11 bases; nucleotides not matched to a gene: 9. The CDR3 is 13 amino acids. Germline V lookup: CDR1 SGHRS, CDR2 YFSETQ. The CDR3 here is CASSSGTVYGQYF. The CDR3 DNA sequence: TGCGCCAGCAGCTCAGGGACAGTATATGGGCAGTATTTT.

The chain employs TRBV3-1 (or the pseudogene TRBV3-2) and TRBJ2-1, with 7 positions matching TRBD2. Germline CDR1 reads LGHDT; CDR2 reads YNNKEL (reference sequence). V lost 4 bases, J lost 5 bases, and 11 bases stayed unmatched. The CDR3 is 16 amino acids. This CDR3 is CASSPLGSGMDNEQFF. The CDR3 bases are TGTGCCAGCAGCCCCCTGGGGAGCGGGATGGACAATGAGCAGTTCTTC.

This clone came up once. The CDR3 nucleotides read TGTGCCAGCAGCTTAGGACTAGCGGGAGGAACAGATACGCAGTATTTT. Its translation is CASSLGLAGGTDTQYF. V and J are TRBV7-2 and TRBJ2-3; 13 bases agree with TRBD2. V gave up 1 base and J gave up 3 bases; unmatched junction bases: 1. Germline V gene data show CDR1 as SGHTA and CDR2 as FQGNSA. This CDR3 has 16 amino acids.

The chain employs TRBV9 and TRBJ2-7; no reliable D call. V was clipped by 4 bases and J by 2 bases, with 16 bases between them. The CDR3 sequence is 15 residues long. Looked up from germline, CDR1 is SGDLS and CDR2 is YYNGEE. In nucleotides, the CDR3 is TGTGCCAGCAGCCCAGAAGCCCAGGTCCCCTACGAGCAGTACTTC. Translated: CASSPEAQVPYEQYF.

The rearrangement uses TRBV4-3 and TRBJ2-1, with D possibly matching TRBD2 (5 bases). From germline, CDR1 is LGHNA and CDR2 YSLEER. There are 15 residues in the CDR3. The V gene lost 1 base and the J gene lost 10 bases, with 17 bases spanning the gap. The CDR3 here is CASSQGLAASGEQFF. In DNA form, the CDR3 reads TGCGCCAGCAGCCAAGGTCTAGCAGCTTCGGGGGAGCAGTTCTTC.

This clone was seen a few times. The rearrangement uses TRBV30 and TRBJ1-1; D uncertain. Germline assignment: CDR1 GTSNPN and CDR2 SVGIG (reference sequence). The CDR3 runs 15 residues. The germline V and J ends were trimmed by 0 bases and 4 bases, with 15 bases remaining between them. CDR3 loop: CAWSVGSWRLTEAFF. CDR3 sequence (DNA): TGTGCCTGGAGTGTAGGGAGCTGGCGCCTCACTGAAGCTTTCTTT. The full variable domain, rest sourced from reference TRBV30 and TRBJ1-1, is SQTIHQWPATLVQPVGSPLSLECTVEGTSNPNLYWYRQAAGRGLQLLFYSVGIGQISSEVPQNLSASRPQDRQFILSSKKLLLSDSGFYLCAWSVGSWRLTEAFFGQGTRLTVV.

The chain uses TRBV5-6 and TRBJ1-1; 8 nucleotides agree with TRBD1. The germline V gene encodes CDR1 SGHDT and CDR2 YYEEEE. The CDR3 runs 15 residues. Losses at the gene ends were 0 bases for V and 1 base for J; bases not matched to a gene: 2. The CDR3 reads CASSLGQGWNTEAFF. CDR3 nucleotides: TGTGCCAGCAGCTTGGGACAGGGGTGGAACACTGAAGCTTTCTTT. The whole variable domain, filled in from reference TRBV5-6 and TRBJ1-1, reads DAGVTQSPTHLIKTRGQQVTLRCSPKSGHDTVSWYQQALGQGPQFIFQYYEEEERQRGNFPDRFSGHQFPNYSSELNVNALLLGDSALYLCASSLGQGWNTEAFFGQGTRLTVV.

The J gene is TRBJ1-1, the V gene TRBV5-1, with D maybe TRBD1 (5 bases). The CDR3 covers 15 residues. Germline CDR1 is SGHRS and CDR2 is YFSETQ. V was cut by 0 bases and J by 4 bases, with 13 bases left in between. Here the CDR3 DNA reads TGCGCCAGCAGCTTGGACTGGGGGGGTGGCACTGAAGCTTTCTTT. It is translated as CASSLDWGGGTEAFF. Filled out from reference TRBV5-1 and TRBJ1-1, the complete variable domain reads KAGVTQTPRYLIKTRGQQVTLSCSPISGHRSVSWYQQTPGQGLQFLFEYFSETQRNKGNFPGRFSGRQFSNSRSEMNVSTLELGDSALYLCASSLDWGGGTEAFFGQGTRLTVV.

The chain carries TRBV18 and TRBJ1-5; D may be TRBD1 (5 bases). This CDR3 is 15 amino acids long. V was clipped by 6 bases and J by 2 bases, with 14 bases between them. In germline, CDR1 is KGHSH, CDR2 LQKENI. DNA for the CDR3: TGTGCCAGCTCCGGGGGAGGCAGCCGCAATCAGCCCCAGCATTTT. Its translation is CASSGGGSRNQPQHF.

The sample holds a few counts of this clone. This chain joins TRBV29-1 and TRBJ2-1; D perhaps matches TRBD1 (6 bases). CDR3 length equals 13 residues. The V end lost 3 bases, the J end lost 13 bases, and 19 bases lay between the germline ends. CDR1 is SQVTM and CDR2 is ANQGSEA in the germline V gene. Here the CDR3 reads CSVDTGQPPSQFF. For the CDR3, the DNA is TGCAGCGTTGATACCGGACAGCCCCCTTCTCAGTTCTTC.

This clone occurred once. The chain has TRBV12-1 and TRBJ1-4; the D call TRBD1 from the table was never checked on the DNA. TRBV12-1 is shown as a pseudogene. The CDR3 has 19 amino acids. The CDR3 spells CASSFGWGRYPSTNEKLFF. The DNA for the CDR3 is TGTGCCAGCAGCTTTGGATGGGGCAGATATCCGTCTACTAATGAAAAACTGTTTTTT.

The V call is TRBV29-1, the J call TRBJ2-3, with TRBD2 as a possible D gene (6 bases). Germline assignment: CDR1 SQVTM and CDR2 ANQGSEA. Trimming removed 6 bases at V and 0 bases at J, with 13 bases between. The CDR3 sequence is 14 residues long. The CDR3 region is CSVAGTLSTDTQYF. Here the CDR3 DNA reads TGCAGCGTGGCCGGGACTCTTAGCACAGATACGCAGTATTTT.

As to this clone: Mismatch with germline at one junction end may stem from a read error. V gene TRBV6-5 combines with J gene TRBJ1-6, with 8 bases fitting TRBD1. The CDR3 length is 12 residues. In germline, CDR1 is MNHEY, CDR2 SVGAGI. As DNA, the CDR3 is TGTGCCAGCAGTTCCGCCGGGACAGGCTTGCGCTTT. Its protein product is CASSSAGTGLRF.

This clone was seen a single time. The V and J genes are TRBV19 and TRBJ1-1; 7 positions match TRBD1. This CDR3 is 14 amino acids long. The V and J ends lost 7 bases and 1 base, in that order; junction bases with no gene match: 6. Germline V CDR1 and CDR2: LNHDA, SQIVND (reference sequence). CDR3 residues: CASIPGQRNTEAFF. The DNA of the CDR3 is TGTGCCAGTATCCCGGGACAGAGGAACACTGAAGCTTTCTTT.

The chain combines TRBV4-2 with TRBJ2-6; the D gene is possibly TRBD1 (5 bases). CDR1 is LGHNA, CDR2 YNFKEQ, per germline. Trimming removed 4 bases at V and 4 bases at J, with 14 bases between. The CDR3 is 16 residues long. This CDR3 reads CASSRTQGSGANVLTF. The CDR3 DNA reads TGTGCCAGCAGCCGAACCCAGGGATCGGGGGCCAACGTCCTGACTTTC.